The 28 T cell receptor beta chains below come from one sample, sequenced in a study of CD8 T cells in Susac syndrome. An amount of RNA that ranged from about 0.45 to 1 ug was reverse transcribed with random hexamers. TCRdb processed the immunoSEQ multiplex PCR reads anew with MiXCR; each CDR3 protein has one entry. Here the sample spans over 95,000 distinct CDR3 sequences, 92% being singletons. Source material: CD8+ T cells from PBMCs. The receptor source for this set is a human donor in good health.

The chain employs TRBV20-1 and TRBJ1-5; perhaps TRBD1 as D (6 bases). The CDR3 covers 14 residues. Germline V gives CDR1 DFQATT, CDR2 SNEGSKA (reference sequence). V was shortened by 5 bases and J by 3 bases, with 14 bases between the two germline ends. CDR3 amino acids: CSADDRSVNQPQHF. In DNA, the CDR3 is TGCAGTGCTGACGACAGGAGTGTCAATCAGCCCCAGCATTTT.

The chain combines TRBV5-1 with TRBJ2-7, with D perhaps given as TRBD1 or TRBD2 (5 bases each). The germline V gene has CDR1 SGHRS and CDR2 YFSETQ. V lost 0 bases to trimming and J lost 7 bases, with 14 bases between them. The CDR3 length is 14 residues. The CDR3 nucleotides are TGCGCCAGCAGCTTGGACGGGGCGCCGGGAGAGCAGTACTTC. It specifies CASSLDGAPGEQYF.

The chain is built from TRBV5-1 and TRBJ1-1; unclear D gene. Germline CDR1 is SGHRS and CDR2 is YFSETQ. This CDR3 comprises 15 residues. The germline V and J ends were trimmed by 0 bases and 3 bases, with 12 bases remaining between them. The CDR3 here is CASSLGWLGDTEAFF. The CDR3 DNA reads TGCGCCAGCAGCTTGGGCTGGCTAGGAGACACTGAAGCTTTCTTT.

The V call is TRBV7-9, the J call TRBJ1-6; D is unclear. CDR3 size: 16 residues. Trimming pared 5 bases from V and 7 bases from J, leaving 18 bases between. Per the germline V gene, CDR1 is SEHNR and CDR2 is FQNEAQ (reference sequence). CDR3 in amino acids: CASSVAVTQENSPLHF. The CDR3 nucleotides are TGTGCCAGCAGCGTCGCCGTTACCCAGGAAAATTCACCCCTCCACTTT.

This chain joins TRBV5-5 and TRBJ1-5; 10 positions agree with TRBD1. Germline V gene data show CDR1 as SGHKS and CDR2 as YYEKEE (reference sequence). The CDR3 covers 18 residues. V lost 2 bases and J lost 0; bases outside the gene matches: 8. In DNA form, the CDR3 reads TGTGCCAGCAGCTTACGGGACAGGGGAAGATATAGCAATCAGCCCCAGCATTTT. Its translation: CASSLRDRGRYSNQPQHF.

Only one count was recorded for this clonotype. In nucleotides, the CDR3 is TGTGCCAGCAGCCCAGCCTCTTCCGGGACGTTGGGGGAGCAGTACTTC. Translating gives CASSPASSGTLGEQYF. V is TRBV7-9 and J is TRBJ2-7; D is possibly TRBD1 or TRBD2 (5 bases each). V was trimmed by 5 bases and J by 7 bases, leaving 24 bases between them. The CDR3 runs 16 residues. Germline V gene sequence: CDR1 SEHNR, CDR2 FQNEAQ (reference sequence).

This sequence joins TRBV29-1 and TRBJ2-7; maybe TRBD1 (6 bases). Germline-derived CDR1 and CDR2 are SQVTM and ANQGSEA. This CDR3 is 15 amino acids long. Trimming cost V 5 bases and J 0 bases, with 17 bases left between them. CDR3 amino acids: CSVLSPDRSSYEQYF. The CDR3 DNA reads TGCAGCGTTCTTTCGCCCGACAGGTCCTCCTACGAGCAGTACTTC.

The chain couples TRBV30 to TRBJ1-1; D is unclear. The ends were cut back, 6 bases at V and 1 base at J, with 15 bases in the middle. The CDR3 spans 14 residues. The germline V gene has CDR1 GTSNPN and CDR2 SVGIG (reference sequence). The DNA of the CDR3 is TGTGCCTGCCCCTTGGGAGGGAGGAACACTGAAGCTTTCTTT. Its protein product is CACPLGGRNTEAFF.

About this clonotype: Its ends do not fully match the called genes, so a read error is possible. The gene calls are TRBV9 and TRBJ1-1; D is possibly TRBD1 (5 bases). This CDR3 contains 13 residues. The germline gives CDR1 SGDLS, CDR2 YYNGEE. CDR3 bases: TGTGCCAGCAGCGTAGAAGGGGTCACTGGAGCTTTCTTT. Amino acid sequence: CASSVEGVTGAFF.

The chain links TRBV29-1 to TRBJ1-1, with D possibly matching TRBD1 (6 bases). Germline assignment: CDR1 SQVTM and CDR2 ANQGSEA. V lost 0 bases and J 4 bases, leaving 15 bases between the germline ends. The CDR3 spans 15 residues. The CDR3 DNA reads TGCAGCGTTGAAGAAGGGTCCAGGGGTGCCACTGAAGCTTTCTTT. It codes for CSVEEGSRGATEAFF.

The CDR3 DNA reads as TGTGCCAGCAGTTTGACAGGGGGATCCTACGAGCAGTACTTC. It specifies CASSLTGGSYEQYF. The J gene is TRBJ2-7, the V gene TRBV27; 9 nucleotides match TRBD1. This CDR3 is built from 14 residues. J lost 1 base, V lost 3 bases, and 1 base had no gene match. Per germline, CDR1 MNHEY and CDR2 SMNVEV (reference sequence).

V and J are TRBV20-1 and TRBJ2-7, with 9 nucleotides matching TRBD2. With 0 bases clipped from V and 4 bases from J, the junction kept 7 bases outside the gene matches. CDR3 length equals 15 residues. The germline gives CDR1 DFQATT, CDR2 SNEGSKA (reference sequence). The CDR3 protein is CSARDGTSSRYEQYF. As DNA, the CDR3 is TGCAGTGCTAGAGATGGGACTAGCAGCAGATACGAGCAGTACTTC.

The chain recombines TRBV2 with TRBJ1-4; a possible D gene is TRBD1 (5 bases). From germline, CDR1 is SNHLY and CDR2 FYNNEI. This CDR3 has 13 amino acids. V lost 6 bases and J lost 4, with 9 bases in between. Here the CDR3 DNA reads TGTGCCAGCAGACAGGCGTTTAATGAAAAACTGTTTTTT. Encoded protein: CASRQAFNEKLFF.

This rearrangement joins TRBV4-3 to TRBJ2-1; 9 nucleotides line up with TRBD2. Trimming removed 3 bases from V and 4 bases from J; junction bases left unmatched: 7. Germline CDR1 is LGHNA and CDR2 is YSLEER. The CDR3 consists of 16 residues. The CDR3, as DNA: TGCGCCAGCAGCCAGGATAGCGGGAGCTTGTACAATGAGCAGTTCTTC. Encoded protein: CASSQDSGSLYNEQFF.

The chain is built from TRBV19 and TRBJ1-1, with D uncertain. The V gene lost 6 bases and the J gene lost 0 bases, with 8 bases spanning the gap. The CDR3 contains 13 residues. Per the germline V gene, CDR1 is LNHDA and CDR2 is SQIVND (reference sequence). The CDR3 bases are TGTGCCAGTAGGAGCGACATGAACACTGAAGCTTTCTTT. It is translated as CASRSDMNTEAFF. Supplemented by reference TRBV19 and TRBJ1-1, the full variable domain reads DGGITQSPKYLFRKEGQNVTLSCEQNLNHDAMYWYRQDPGQGLRLIYYSQIVNDFQKGDIAEGYSVSREKKESFPLTVTSAQKNPTAFYLCASRSDMNTEAFFGQGTRLTVV.

This clonotype was counted once. The chain combines TRBV7-9 with TRBJ2-7; the match to TRBD1 covers 10 bases. With 3 bases clipped from V and 4 bases from J, the junction kept 3 bases outside the gene matches. The germline gives CDR1 SEHNR, CDR2 FQNEAQ (reference sequence). The CDR3 spans 14 residues. CDR3 in amino acids: CASSFTGQGYEQYF. CDR3 coding DNA: TGTGCCAGCAGCTTCACGGGACAGGGGTACGAGCAGTACTTC. Based on the CDR3 plus reference TRBV7-9 and TRBJ2-7, the full variable domain is DTGVSQNPRHKITKRGQNVTFRCDPISEHNRLYWYRQTLGQGPEFLTYFQNEAQLEKSRLLSDRFSAERPKGSFSTLEIQRTEQGDSAMYLCASSFTGQGYEQYFGPGTRLTVT.

The V gene is TRBV7-2, the J gene TRBJ2-3; the match to TRBD2 covers 10 bases. The CDR3 is made up of 16 amino acids. Per the germline V gene, CDR1 is SGHTA and CDR2 is FQGNSA. Trimming at V came to 4 bases and at J to 2 bases, leaving 6 bases not matched to a gene. The CDR3 DNA reads TGTGCCAGCAGCTCGAGGACTAGCGGACTCACAGATACGCAGTATTTT. Encoded protein: CASSSRTSGLTDTQYF.

As concerns this clonotype: One end of the junction fails to match germline, which may point to a read error. The V call is TRBV2, the J call TRBJ1-1; perhaps TRBD1 as D (5 bases). The CDR3 is 12 amino acids. Germline CDR1 and CDR2: SNHLY and FYNNEI. The DNA for the CDR3 is TGTGCCAGCATGGGACTGAACACTGAAGTTTTCTTT. This sequence encodes CASMGLNTEVFF.

The rearrangement links TRBV20-1 to TRBJ2-2; D uncertain. This CDR3 has 13 amino acids. Trimming pared 3 bases from V and 1 base from J, leaving 6 bases between. CDR1 is DFQATT and CDR2 is SNEGSKA in the germline V gene (reference sequence). The CDR3 reads CSASPENTGELFF. CDR3 bases: TGCAGTGCTAGTCCTGAGAACACCGGGGAGCTGTTTTTT.

The chain is built from TRBV7-9 and TRBJ1-5; 7 bases agree with TRBD1. The CDR3 is 14 amino acids. Germline V lookup: CDR1 SEHNR, CDR2 FQNEAQ (reference sequence). V was clipped by 5 bases and J by 6 bases; unmatched bases: 7. The CDR3 here is CASSEAGGTQPQHF. CDR3 DNA sequence: TGTGCCAGCAGCGAAGCAGGGGGGACTCAGCCCCAGCATTTT. Combining the CDR3 with reference TRBV7-9 and TRBJ1-5 gives the whole variable domain DTGVSQNPRHKITKRGQNVTFRCDPISEHNRLYWYRQTLGQGPEFLTYFQNEAQLEKSRLLSDRFSAERPKGSFSTLEIQRTEQGDSAMYLCASSEAGGTQPQHFGDGTRLSIL.

In its sample, this clonotype was seen once. The chain uses TRBV5-1 and TRBJ1-2; D is unresolved. Germline CDR1 reads SGHRS; CDR2 reads YFSETQ. This CDR3 has 14 residues. Trimming cost V 0 bases and J 6 bases, with 12 bases left between them. CDR3 coding DNA: TGCGCCAGCAGCTTGGACCCCAGATTGAATGGCTACACCTTC. Protein sequence: CASSLDPRLNGYTF.

The rearrangement joins TRBV6-1 to TRBJ1-5, with a tentative D call TRBD1 (5 bases). Germline V gene sequence: CDR1 MNHNS, CDR2 SASEGT. The CDR3 extends over 16 amino acids. The V end was cut by 3 bases, the J end by 4 bases, with 16 bases between. CDR3 DNA sequence: TGTGCCAGCAGTGAGCCGAGTGGGGGGGGGAATCAGCCCCAGCATTTT. Its translation: CASSEPSGGGNQPQHF.

The CDR3 loop reads CASSPADEQYF. CDR3 in DNA: TGTGCCAGCAGCCCAGCCGACGAGCAGTACTTC. J is TRBJ2-7 and V is TRBV16; D call uncertain. The CDR3 totals 11 residues. The ends were cut back, 4 bases at V and 5 bases at J, with 6 bases in the middle. Germline CDR1 is KGHSY and CDR2 is FQNENV.

Comments on this clonotype: Its ends do not fully match the called genes, so a read error is possible. The chain couples TRBV4-1 to TRBJ2-2; 9 bases map to TRBD2. CDR3 length: 14 residues. Germline CDR1 MGHRA, CDR2 YSYEKL. CDR3 DNA sequence: TGCGCCAGCAGCCAAGATATGGTAGCGGGGGAGCTGCTTTTT. Encoded protein: CASSQDMVAGELLF.

This rearrangement joins TRBV4-3 to TRBJ2-6, with 9 bases that match TRBD1. V shed 0 bases and J 2 bases; nucleotides not matched to a gene: 8. CDR1 and CDR2 from the germline V gene are LGHNA and YSLEER. The length of the CDR3 is 19 residues. The CDR3 sequence is CASSQDFGTGSPGANVLTF. Here the CDR3 DNA reads TGCGCCAGCAGCCAAGACTTCGGGACAGGGTCCCCTGGGGCCAACGTCCTGACTTTC.

In this sample, this clonotype turned up once. The gene calls are TRBV7-2 and TRBJ2-1, with D perhaps matching TRBD2 (5 bases). Trimming shortened V by 5 bases and J by 12 bases, and 11 bases separated the two germline ends. CDR3 length equals 11 residues. The germline CDR1 and CDR2 sequences are SGHTA and FQGNSA. CDR3 in DNA: TGTGCCAGCAGCCGGACTGACGGGCAGTTCTTC. This gives the protein CASSRTDGQFF.

This chain links TRBV4-3 with TRBJ1-1, with D unclear. Per germline, CDR1 LGHNA and CDR2 YSLEER. Between the trimmed V and J ends, which lost 3 bases and 6 bases, there was a span of 11 bases. The CDR3 length is 13 residues. The CDR3 loop reads CASSQALGAEAFF. The CDR3 nucleotides are TGCGCCAGCAGCCAGGCTCTGGGAGCTGAAGCTTTCTTT.

The chain has TRBV14 and TRBJ1-5, with D possibly TRBD1 on 6 matching bases. Trimming took off 0 bases at V and 2 bases at J, with 17 bases between the two ends. This CDR3 spans 18 amino acids. Germline V gives CDR1 SGHDN, CDR2 FVKESK. The CDR3: CASSQDRGRARGNQPQHF. The CDR3 region has the DNA TGTGCCAGCAGCCAAGATAGGGGGAGGGCCAGGGGCAATCAGCCCCAGCATTTT.